This T cell receptor beta chain was obtained from a study of blood T cell repertoires in COVID-19. For the study at large: PBMCs, B-cell-depleted T cells, or T cells were the source of the cDNA or gDNA that made up the material.

The CDR3 totals 16 residues. The germline V gene has CDR1 SGHAT and CDR2 FQNNGV. V was trimmed by 2 bases and J by 2 bases, leaving 12 bases between them. The table came from immunoSEQ multiplex PCR; TCRdb's copy has only in-frame clones and leaves some out. The top ten hold under 4% of the sample, which has approximately 230,000 clones, 70% to 90% seen once. The sequence was collected from a man between 18 and 29 years old with active or convalescent COVID-19. The chain carries TRBV11-2 and TRBJ1-4, with TRBD1 as a possible D gene (5 bases). Sequencing input: peripheral blood. CDR3 protein: CASSLIRVDTNEKLFF. The CDR3 DNA is TGTGCCAGCAGCTTAATCAGGGTCGATACTAATGAAAAACTGTTTTTT.